The 26 T cell receptor beta chains below come from one sample, sequenced in a study of glioma-infiltrating T cells. Using RNA template, CDR3s of TCR alpha and beta were amplified with iRepertoire arm-PCR. TCRdb fed the multiplex PCR reads into MiXCR, producing one record per CDR3 protein. The sample records about 89,000 distinct CDR3 sequences, about 23% being singletons. The sample was glioma tissue, nonneoplastic brain tissue, or PBMCs (not recorded which). These receptors all come from a human donor with low-grade glioma or glioblastoma, undergoing nonglioma brain surgery, or in good health (not recorded which).

This clonotype came up many times. CDR3 loop: CASSLGDLNQPQHF. Here the CDR3 DNA reads TGTGCCAGCAGCTTAGGTGACCTGAATCAGCCCCAGCATTTT. The V and J genes are TRBV7-9 and TRBJ1-5; D is unresolved. In germline, CDR1 is SEHNR, CDR2 FQNEAQ (reference sequence). The CDR3 extends over 14 amino acids. V lost 1 base to trimming and J lost 4 bases, with 8 bases between them. The full variable domain, completed using reference TRBV7-9 and TRBJ1-5, is DTGVSQNPRHKITKRGQNVTFRCDPISEHNRLYWYRQTLGQGPEFLTYFQNEAQLEKSRLLSDRFSAERPKGSFSTLEIQRTEQGDSAMYLCASSLGDLNQPQHFGDGTRLSIL.

Concerning this clonotype: Possible read error: a much larger clone is one base away. The chain carries TRBV3-1 and TRBJ1-2; a possible D gene is TRBD1 (6 bases). V was shortened by 6 bases and J by 8 bases, with 13 bases between the two germline ends. Germline V gene lookup returns CDR1 LGHDT and CDR2 YNNKEL (reference sequence). The CDR3 is made up of 12 amino acids. In DNA form, the CDR3 reads TGTGCCAGCAGTCAAACAGGGAGCGGCTACACCTTC. Its translation: CASSQTGSGYTF.

In this sample, this clonotype turned up many times. The gene calls are TRBV2 and TRBJ2-7; 7 bases line up with TRBD1. Germline CDR1 SNHLY, CDR2 FYNNEI. The junction had 10 bases not matched to a gene; V was cut back by 2 bases and J by 3 bases. The CDR3 has 16 residues. CDR3 amino acids: CASSETTYRGFYEQYF. The CDR3 coding sequence is TGTGCCAGCAGTGAAACTACTTACAGGGGATTCTACGAGCAGTACTTC.

This clonotype was seen repeatedly, ten times or more. The chain employs TRBV6-1 and TRBJ2-3; 10 nucleotides line up with TRBD1. Germline assignment: CDR1 MNHNS and CDR2 SASEGT. After removal of 6 bases from V and 0 bases from J, the junction contained 3 bases not matched to a gene. The CDR3 loop spans 15 amino acids. CDR3 region: CASSPDRGSTDTQYF. The DNA of the CDR3 is TGTGCCAGCAGCCCGGACAGGGGGAGCACAGATACGCAGTATTTT.

V usage is TRBV5-6 and J usage is TRBJ2-3; D tentatively reads TRBD1 or TRBD2 (5 bases each). V shed 5 bases and J shed 0 bases, with 13 bases lying between them. This CDR3 region has 15 residues. CDR1 is SGHDT, CDR2 YYEEEE, per germline. The CDR3 DNA sequence: TGTGCCAGCAGTTCTCCCTGGGGGAGCACAGATACGCAGTATTTT. This codes for CASSSPWGSTDTQYF.

In its sample, this clonotype was seen many times. J is TRBJ1-1 and V is TRBV18; D is possibly TRBD1 (6 bases). The CDR3 consists of 17 residues. From germline, CDR1 is KGHSH and CDR2 LQKENI. V shed 3 bases and J shed 0 bases, with 17 bases lying between them. The CDR3 protein is CASSPPNKGGMNTEAFF. As DNA, the CDR3 is TGTGCCAGCTCACCCCCAAACAAGGGGGGCATGAACACTGAAGCTTTCTTT.

The chain couples TRBV2 to TRBJ2-1; tentative D call: TRBD2 (6 bases). This CDR3 contains 14 residues. The V and J ends lost 8 bases and 6 bases respectively, with 17 bases between them. CDR1 is SNHLY and CDR2 is FYNNEI in the germline V gene. The CDR3 loop is CASAMEGLGNEQFF. The CDR3, as DNA: TGTGCCAGCGCAATGGAGGGATTGGGCAATGAGCAGTTCTTC.

This clonotype was counted many times. The V gene is TRBV20-1, the J gene TRBJ1-1, with D perhaps TRBD1 (5 bases). Between the trimmed V and J ends, which lost 4 bases and 5 bases, there was a span of 14 bases. This CDR3 has 13 amino acids. Germline V gene lookup returns CDR1 DFQATT and CDR2 SNEGSKA (reference sequence). The CDR3 DNA follows: TGCAGTGCTACGACAGAAGGGTGGACTGAAGCTTTCTTT. Translating it yields CSATTEGWTEAFF.

This clonotype was seen a handful of times. V gene TRBV19 combines with J gene TRBJ2-5; 9 nucleotides agree with TRBD2. In germline, CDR1 is LNHDA, CDR2 SQIVND (reference sequence). The V gene end was trimmed by 5 bases and the J gene end by 4 bases; junction bases not matched to a gene: 5. This CDR3 is built from 14 residues. The CDR3 region has the DNA TGTGCCAGTAGTGTCGCTAGCGGGACAGAGACCCAGTACTTC. Translating it yields CASSVASGTETQYF.

In this sample, this clonotype turned up many times. V gene TRBV5-1 combines with J gene TRBJ1-6; D gene unclear. This CDR3 contains 14 residues. Germline assignment: CDR1 SGHRS and CDR2 YFSETQ. V lost 2 bases to trimming and J lost 7 bases, with 10 bases between them. The CDR3 bases are TGCGCCAGCAGCTTTCAAGGGAACAATTCACCCCTCCACTTT. Its protein is CASSFQGNNSPLHF.

This clonotype was found many times. The CDR3 DNA sequence: TGCGCCAGCAGCCCTAGGCCGGGACAGGGGGCTGTGGCTTTCTTT. Translated: CASSPRPGQGAVAFF. This chain connects TRBV4-1 to TRBJ1-1; 12 nucleotides agree with TRBD1. Per germline, CDR1 MGHRA and CDR2 YSYEKL. The junction had 11 bases not matched to a gene; V was cut back by 4 bases and J by 11 bases. This CDR3 is 15 amino acids long.

This rearrangement joins TRBV7-8 to TRBJ2-7; maybe TRBD1 (6 bases). The V end was cut by 1 base, the J end by 2 bases, with 12 bases between. The CDR3 has 15 amino acids. Per the germline V gene, CDR1 is SGHVS and CDR2 is FQNEAQ. The CDR3 nucleotides read TGTGCCAGCAGCTTAGGGACAGCCTTGCCCTACGAGCAGTACTTC. This translates into CASSLGTALPYEQYF.

This chain uses TRBV4-2 with TRBJ2-3; no clear D. The CDR3 consists of 13 residues. The V end lost 1 base, the J end lost 4 bases, and 6 bases lay between the germline ends. Germline V gene sequence: CDR1 LGHNA, CDR2 YNFKEQ. The CDR3 here is CASSQAPPDTQYF. The CDR3 DNA sequence: TGTGCCAGCAGCCAAGCCCCCCCAGATACGCAGTATTTT.

J is TRBJ2-7 and V is TRBV11-2; 14 nucleotides match TRBD2. Germline V CDR1 and CDR2: SGHAT, FQNNGV. V trimming: 5 bases; J trimming: 5 bases; junction bases outside the gene matches: 5. CDR3 length: 15 residues. CDR3 in amino acids: CASSPGLAGADEQYF. DNA for the CDR3: TGTGCCAGCAGCCCGGGACTAGCGGGGGCGGACGAGCAGTACTTC. Using reference TRBV11-2 and TRBJ2-7 for the parts outside the CDR3, the full variable domain is EAGVAQSPRYKIIEKRQSVAFWCNPISGHATLYWYQQILGQGPKLLIQFQNNGVVDDSQLPKDRFSAERLKGVDSTLKIQPAKLEDSAVYLCASSPGLAGADEQYFGPGTRLTVT.

Notes on this clonotype: A much larger clone lies a single base off, so this may be a read error. V usage is TRBV29-1 and J usage is TRBJ2-3; 15 bases agree with TRBD2. There are 15 residues in the CDR3. Per the germline V gene, CDR1 is SQVTM and CDR2 is ANQGSEA. The ends lost 8 bases at V and 2 bases at J; junction bases unmatched: 5. The CDR3 reads CSTGTSGRSTDTQYF. The CDR3, as DNA: TGCAGCACCGGGACTAGCGGGAGGTCCACAGATACGCAGTATTTT.

At least ten counts were recorded for this clonotype. The chain combines TRBV6-1 with TRBJ2-7; D unclear. Germline V lookup: CDR1 MNHNS, CDR2 SASEGT. The V gene lost 5 bases and the J gene lost 3 bases, with 5 bases spanning the gap. The CDR3 runs 11 residues. CDR3 in amino acids: CASSFYYEQYF. CDR3 sequence (DNA): TGTGCCAGCAGTTTTTACTACGAGCAGTACTTC.

This clonotype was counted ten times or more. J is TRBJ2-1 and V is TRBV5-4, with D unclear. This CDR3 is 15 amino acids long. Germline-derived CDR1 and CDR2 are SGHNT and YYREEE (reference sequence). V was shortened by 3 bases and J by 4 bases, with 14 bases between the two germline ends. Here the CDR3 reads CASSSDNLKYNEQFF. Here the CDR3 DNA reads TGTGCCAGCAGCTCTGACAACCTAAAGTACAATGAGCAGTTCTTC.

This rearrangement joins TRBV19 to TRBJ2-7; TRBD2 matches 9 bases. After removal of 5 bases from V and 3 bases from J, the junction contained 5 bases not matched to a gene. This CDR3 has 14 residues. The germline CDR1 and CDR2 sequences are LNHDA and SQIVND (reference sequence). CDR3 nucleotide sequence: TGTGCCAGTAGTCCGGGACTAGCAAGCTACGAGCAGTACTTC. This codes for CASSPGLASYEQYF.

Ten or more counts support this clonotype. The chain combines TRBV20-1 with TRBJ2-7; D gene uncertain. This CDR3 has 11 residues. Trimming pared 4 bases from V and 5 bases from J, leaving 9 bases between. CDR1 and CDR2 (germline): DFQATT, SNEGSKA (reference sequence). The CDR3 nucleotides are TGCAGTGCTAAGTCTTCCCACGAGCAGTACTTC. Translation gives CSAKSSHEQYF.

V and J are TRBV3-1 and TRBJ2-7; the match to TRBD1 covers 10 bases. CDR3 size: 15 residues. Trimming removed 8 bases from V and 2 bases from J; junction bases left unmatched: 9. Germline V gene data show CDR1 as LGHDT and CDR2 as YNNKEL (reference sequence). The CDR3 sequence: CASGERTGGAYEQYF. The CDR3 coding sequence is TGTGCCAGCGGTGAAAGGACAGGGGGTGCCTACGAGCAGTACTTC.

This clonotype was observed at least ten times. V is TRBV2 and J is TRBJ1-5, with D possibly TRBD1 on 6 matching bases. The CDR3 sequence is 16 residues long. With 2 bases removed from V and 4 bases from J, the gap between germline ends came to 15 bases. Germline V lookup: CDR1 SNHLY, CDR2 FYNNEI. The CDR3 loop reads CASSERGRGWNQPQHF. The DNA for the CDR3 is TGTGCCAGCAGTGAACGCGGCAGGGGATGGAATCAGCCCCAGCATTTT.

This clonotype was counted at least ten times. In nucleotides, the CDR3 is TGTGCCAGCAGGACCCTAACGACGGGTCCTGAAGCTTTCTTT. The encoded protein is CASRTLTTGPEAFF. The chain combines TRBV28 with TRBJ1-1; D ambiguous. The CDR3 length is 14 residues. Germline V gene lookup returns CDR1 MDHEN and CDR2 SYDVKM. Trimming left V 6 bases short and J 6 bases short, with 17 bases between.

On this clonotype: The junction differs from germline at one of its ends, possibly a read error. The rearrangement joins TRBV12-3 or TRBV12-4 to TRBJ1-2, with D possibly being TRBD1 (6 bases). The CDR3 sequence is 16 residues long. CDR3 region: CASGFRRQALGYGYTF. The CDR3 DNA is TGTGCCAGCGGTTTCCGGCGACAGGCTTTAGGCTATGGCTACACCTTC.

As to this clonotype: This may stem from a read error, because a much larger clone lies one nucleotide away. The chain is built from TRBV7-6 and TRBJ2-5, with TRBD2 matching over 12 bases. The V gene end was trimmed by 4 bases and the J gene end by 4 bases; junction bases not matched to a gene: 4. The CDR3 has 15 residues. CDR1 and CDR2 from the germline V gene are SGHVS and FNYEAQ. CDR3: CASSSRTSGIETQYF. In DNA form, the CDR3 reads TGTGCCAGCAGCTCTCGGACTAGCGGGATAGAGACCCAGTACTTC.

This clonotype came up many times. CDR3 protein: CASQPRQGGKTQYF. The DNA for the CDR3 is TGTGCCAGCCAACCCCGGCAGGGGGGAAAGACCCAGTACTTC. The chain employs TRBV18 and TRBJ2-5, with D tentatively TRBD1 (7 bases). The germline V gene encodes CDR1 KGHSH and CDR2 LQKENI. The V and J ends lost 8 bases and 6 bases respectively, with 19 bases between them. This CDR3 is built from 14 residues.

This clonotype was counted ten times or more. The J gene is TRBJ1-2, the V gene TRBV12-3 or TRBV12-4; TRBD1 matches 10 bases. CDR3 size: 13 residues. The V segment lost 5 bases and the J segment 9 bases; nucleotides outside the gene matches: 6. The CDR3 bases are TGTGCCAGCAGTCGACAGGGGGCGGGGAGCTACACCTTC. It yields the protein CASSRQGAGSYTF.